The clone carrying this T cell receptor beta chain was seen a few times. Its antigen is undetermined. These data originate in a study of T-cell memory formation after mild COVID-19. Study outcomes and limitations: The study found contracting CD4+ clones mainly in CM and EM and contracting CD8+ clones in EMRA.

Using its own MiXCR run on the 5' RACE reads, TCRdb lists one record per CDR3 protein. The sample has approximately 390,000 distinct CDR3 sequences, roughly 15% seen once. The J segment lost 2 bases and the V segment lost 5 bases, leaving 9 bases of the junction unmatched. CDR3 length: 15 amino acids. Germline CDR1 and CDR2: KGHSH and LQKENI. The chain employs TRBV18 and TRBJ2-7; 7 bases align to TRBD1. This receptor was obtained from a man in his late teens or twenties who had mild COVID-19 (a few samples of this study predate the infection). Cell type and time point are not known. Specimen: PBMCs or a T cell subset sorted from them (not recorded which). The CDR3 region is CASSGTASSTYEQYV. The CDR3, as DNA: TGTGCCAGCTCAGGGACAGCAAGTTCGACCTACGAGCAGTACGTC.